Following are 32 T cell receptor beta chains from one sample sequenced in a study of Graves' ophthalmopathy and Graves' hyperthyroidism (dated by TCRdb to 2017 to 2018). The run used an Illumina HiSeq 2000. For repertoire sequencing, TCR beta CDR3 regions were amplified from RNA transcripts. HTBI primers and the Qiagen OneStep RT-PCR kit were used in a first-round RT-PCR, which was followed by a second-round multiplex PCR, size selection and purification. TCRdb took the public reads, trimmed them with fastp at Q25, ran MiXCR for clone calling and kept in-frame beta chains. One record per CDR3 amino acid sequence lists the most common genes and DNA. The sample yields around 660,000 distinct CDR3 sequences; about two fifths were counted once. The leading ten clones occupy 3% to 3.5% of the sample. Material: peripheral blood. All receptors come from an adult man with Graves' ophthalmopathy.

As regards this clonotype: This is likely a read error, given that the CDR3 carries no conserved phenylalanine or tryptophan at its end. This chain uses TRBV7-9 with TRBJ2-7; D is perhaps TRBD1 (7 bases). The CDR3 consists of 15 residues. The V gene lost 5 bases and the J gene lost 6 bases, with 20 bases spanning the gap. Germline V gives CDR1 SEHNR, CDR2 FQNEAQ (reference sequence). CDR3: CASSPLDRAGSEQYS. CDR3 DNA: TGTGCCAGCAGCCCACTCGACAGGGCGGGGAGCGAGCAGTACTCC.

To note about this clonotype: Being one base from a much bigger clone, this may be a read error. The chain uses TRBV9 and TRBJ2-7, with TRBD1 as a possible D gene (5 bases). CDR1 is SGDLS and CDR2 is YYNGEE in the germline V gene. The CDR3 is made up of 14 amino acids. Here the CDR3 DNA reads TGTGCCAGCAGCTTTGGACAAGACCGCTACGAGCAGTGCTTC. Encoded protein: CASSFGQDRYEQCF.

As concerns this clonotype: A much larger clone differs by one base, so this may be a read error. The conserved phenylalanine or tryptophan normally closing the CDR3 is absent here, so this likely arose from a read error. The rearrangement links TRBV5-1 to TRBJ2-5; 8 positions match TRBD1. Germline V lookup: CDR1 SGHRS, CDR2 YFSETQ. V was clipped by 1 base and J by 5 bases; unmatched bases: 7. The CDR3 runs to 15 residues. The CDR3 loop is CASSLSGQGRETQYC. For the CDR3, the DNA is TGCGCCAGCAGCTTGTCTGGACAGGGACGGGAGACCCAGTACTGC.

This clonotype has ten or more counts. The rearrangement joins TRBV19 to TRBJ2-2, with TRBD1 matching 9 bases. Per the germline V gene, CDR1 is LNHDA and CDR2 is SQIVND (reference sequence). This CDR3 is 15 amino acids long. J was trimmed by 6 bases and V by 6 bases; bases with no gene match: 8. For the CDR3, the DNA is TGTGCCAGTAGGAAGGGACAGGGTAACGCCGGGGAGCTGTTTTTT. Translating it yields CASRKGQGNAGELFF.

This clonotype was picked up a small number of times. The genes are TRBV6-6 and TRBJ1-3, with unresolved D. Per the germline V gene, CDR1 is MNHNY and CDR2 is SVGAGI (reference sequence). This CDR3 contains 17 residues. Trimming pared 6 bases from V and 0 bases from J, leaving 18 bases between. The CDR3 nucleotides are TGTGCCAGCAGCGAAGAGGGTCCTACTAGCTCTGGAAACACCATATATTTT. Translating gives CASSEEGPTSSGNTIYF.

The chain recombines TRBV20-1 with TRBJ2-7; 9 bases map to TRBD2. Per germline, CDR1 DFQATT and CDR2 SNEGSKA (reference sequence). V gave up 6 bases and J gave up 3 bases; unmatched junction bases: 18. The CDR3 is 17 residues long. The CDR3 nucleotides read TGCAGTGCGGAGACTAGCGGAGCACCAACTATGCTCTACGAGCAGTACTTC. As protein: CSAETSGAPTMLYEQYF.

CDR3 sequence reads: CASSPQGELNTEAFF. The CDR3 DNA sequence: TGTGCCAGCTCACCTCAGGGGGAGTTGAACACTGAAGCTTTCTTT. This rearrangement joins TRBV25-1 to TRBJ1-1, with 7 bases fitting TRBD1. J was trimmed by 0 bases and V by 8 bases; bases with no gene match: 9. The CDR3 has 15 residues. Germline loops: CDR1 MGHDK, CDR2 SYGVNS.

The genes are TRBV7-9 and TRBJ2-7; D tentatively reads TRBD1 or TRBD2 (6 bases each). This CDR3 spans 18 amino acids. V shed 4 bases and J shed 0 bases, with 22 bases lying between them. Germline V lookup: CDR1 SEHNR, CDR2 FQNEAQ (reference sequence). The CDR3 nucleotides are TGTGCCAGCAGCTCCATTATTACGGGGGCCAGAAGCTCCTACGAGCAGTACTTC. This gives the protein CASSSIITGARSSYEQYF.

This clonotype was detected ten times or more. The chain links TRBV25-1 to TRBJ2-7; TRBD1 might be the D (6 bases). Germline V gene sequence: CDR1 MGHDK, CDR2 SYGVNS. Between the trimmed V and J ends, which lost 4 bases and 7 bases, there was a span of 11 bases. This CDR3 has 12 amino acids. Written as DNA, the CDR3 is TGTGCCAGCAGTGGCCAGGGGTGGGAGCAGTACTTC. This gives the protein CASSGQGWEQYF.

This clonotype was detected only a few times. One end of the junction does not line up with germline, which may come from a read error. V usage is TRBV10-3 and J usage is TRBJ2-7; TRBD1 or TRBD2 may be the D gene (6 bases each). From germline, CDR1 is ENHRY and CDR2 SYGVKD. The CDR3 is 13 amino acids. The CDR3, as DNA: TGTGCCAGCAGTGACGGAGGGGGCTACGAGCAGTACTTC. The encoded protein is CASSDGGGYEQYF.

With respect to this clonotype: Given a much more abundant clone one base away, this may be a read error. The chain recombines TRBV10-3 with TRBJ2-5; 12 bases map to TRBD2. Germline trimming cut 4 bases from V and 1 base from J; bases unmatched to any gene: 4. The CDR3 contains 16 residues. Germline V gives CDR1 ENHRY, CDR2 SYGVKD. The CDR3 reads CAISGPSGGGQETQYF. CDR3 DNA sequence: TGTGCCATCAGTGGACCTAGCGGGGGGGGCCAAGAGACCCAGTACTTC.

Worth noting for this clonotype: This may come from a read error, since a much larger clone is one base off. The chain has TRBV6-4 and TRBJ2-5, with D uncertain. The CDR3 is 14 amino acids. V was cut by 0 bases and J by 5 bases, with 10 bases left in between. In germline, CDR1 is MRHNA, CDR2 SNTAGT. As DNA, the CDR3 is TGTGCCAGCAGTGACTCGATTAGAGTGGAGACCCAGTACTTC. It specifies CASSDSIRVETQYF.

Notes on this clonotype: A clone one base away is much larger, so this may be a read error. This chain connects TRBV7-9 to TRBJ2-2, with D hard to call. From germline, CDR1 is SEHNR and CDR2 FQNEAQ (reference sequence). Trimming left V 2 bases short and J 4 bases short, with 11 bases between. This CDR3 spans 15 amino acids. The DNA of the CDR3 is TGTGCCAGCAGCTTATCGGACGGGCGCACCGGGGAGCTGTTTTTT. Translation gives CASSLSDGRTGELFF.

This clonotype was detected ten times or more. This chain links TRBV4-1 with TRBJ2-5; the D is unclear. The CDR3 is 13 residues long. Germline loops: CDR1 MGHRA, CDR2 YSYEKL. V was pared by 4 bases and J by 4 bases, with 10 bases between. Written as DNA, the CDR3 is TGCGCCAGCAGCCGGGTTGCCGGAGAGACCCAGTACTTC. Residues: CASSRVAGETQYF.

The sample holds a few counts of this clonotype. The chain carries TRBV7-2 and TRBJ1-5; no clear D. V was trimmed by 4 bases and J by 4 bases, leaving 5 bases between them. Germline V gene lookup returns CDR1 SGHTA and CDR2 FQGNSA. The CDR3 contains 12 residues. CDR3 DNA sequence: TGTGCCAGCAGCTGGAGGAATCAGCCCCAGCATTTT. Encoded protein: CASSWRNQPQHF. Full variable domain (outside the CDR3, taken from reference TRBV7-2 and TRBJ1-5): GAGVSQSPSNKVTEKGKDVELRCDPISGHTALYWYRQSLGQGLEFLIYFQGNSAPDKSGLPSDRFSAERTGGSVSTLTIQRTQQEDSAVYLCASSWRNQPQHFGDGTRLSIL.

Only a few counts were recorded for this clonotype. The CDR3 here is CASSQDRGRDYEQYF. CDR3 DNA: TGTGCCAGCAGCCAAGATAGGGGCAGGGACTACGAGCAGTACTTC. The chain employs TRBV12-3 or TRBV12-4 and TRBJ2-7; D is perhaps TRBD1 (5 bases). Trimming stripped 6 bases from V and 3 bases from J, with 18 bases between. The CDR3 spans 15 residues.

This clonotype has ten or more counts. The chain employs TRBV19 and TRBJ1-5; D ambiguous. The germline V gene has CDR1 LNHDA and CDR2 SQIVND (reference sequence). V lost 5 bases, J lost 2 bases, and 13 bases lay in between. The CDR3 covers 15 residues. CDR3 sequence reads: CASSRKVKGNQPQHF. The CDR3 DNA reads as TGTGCCAGTAGTCGGAAGGTCAAAGGCAATCAGCCCCAGCATTTT.

The table lists this clonotype with a count of one. Germline is not matched at one junction end, which may reflect a read error. The CDR3 sequence: CASSYGGSGANVLAF. CDR3 DNA: TGTGCCAGCAGTTACGGAGGGTCTGGGGCCAACGTCCTGGCTTTC. The V call is TRBV6-5, the J call TRBJ2-6, with a possible D match to TRBD2 (6 bases). The CDR3 is made up of 15 amino acids. Germline V lookup: CDR1 MNHEY, CDR2 SVGAGI.

The chain couples TRBV10-3 to TRBJ2-2, with D possibly TRBD1 on 5 matching bases. Trimming removed 2 bases from V and 1 base from J, with 11 bases in between. There are 16 residues in the CDR3. Germline-derived CDR1 and CDR2 are ENHRY and SYGVKD. CDR3 bases: TGTGCCATCAGTGAGCCCAGGGCACTGAACACCGGGGAGCTGTTTTTT. Translating it yields CAISEPRALNTGELFF.

The V call is TRBV11-2, the J call TRBJ2-5, with D possibly being TRBD2 (5 bases). Trimming pared 2 bases from V and 2 bases from J, leaving 12 bases between. CDR3 length: 15 residues. CDR1 is SGHAT, CDR2 FQNNGV, per germline. CDR3 sequence: CASSLLGRRQETQYF. The DNA of the CDR3 is TGTGCCAGCAGCTTATTGGGGAGACGGCAAGAGACCCAGTACTTC.

This clonotype was counted a few times. CDR3 amino acids: CASSYSREREYEQYF. The CDR3, as DNA: TGTGCCAGCAGTTACTCTCGGGAGAGGGAGTACGAGCAGTACTTC. The chain combines TRBV6-6 with TRBJ2-7, with D possibly being TRBD2 (6 bases). Trimming left V 0 bases short and J 4 bases short, with 13 bases between. The CDR3 has 15 residues. Germline lookup yields CDR1 MNHNY and CDR2 SVGAGI (reference sequence).

This clonotype was found a few times. The chain carries TRBV4-1 and TRBJ1-5; maybe TRBD1 (6 bases). This CDR3 spans 18 amino acids. Trimming cost V 1 base and J 5 bases, with 21 bases left between them. Germline CDR1 reads MGHRA; CDR2 reads YSYEKL. CDR3 sequence reads: CASSQGGRGQSTYQPQHF. The CDR3, as DNA: TGCGCCAGCAGCCAAGGAGGCAGGGGACAAAGCACTTATCAGCCCCAGCATTTT.

Many counts were recorded for this clonotype. This chain joins TRBV6-5 and TRBJ2-5, with 14 bases lining up with TRBD2. The ends lost 6 bases at V and 1 base at J; junction bases unmatched: 1. Germline assignment: CDR1 MNHEY and CDR2 SVGAGI. The CDR3 totals 15 residues. The CDR3 here is CASRGTSGGQETQYF. CDR3 nucleotides: TGTGCCAGCAGAGGGACTAGCGGGGGCCAAGAGACCCAGTACTTC.

In its sample, this clonotype was seen a few times. As DNA, the CDR3 is TGTGCCAGCAGCCTCCGTCGGACAGGGACCTACGAGCAGTACTTC. It specifies CASSLRRTGTYEQYF. This chain uses TRBV5-8 with TRBJ2-7, with 8 bases matching TRBD1. The germline V gene has CDR1 SGHTS and CDR2 YDEGEE. Trimming removed 4 bases from V and 2 bases from J; junction bases left unmatched: 8. CDR3 length: 15 amino acids.

There are a few counts of this clonotype. V gene TRBV9 combines with J gene TRBJ2-7; possible D gene TRBD2, 8 bases. CDR3 length: 15 residues. Trimming took off 5 bases at V and 4 bases at J, with 19 bases between the two ends. Germline values: CDR1 SGDLS, CDR2 YYNGEE. CDR3 region: CASSPQGTSRYEQYF. CDR3 nucleotide sequence: TGTGCCAGCAGTCCACAGGGGACTAGTCGGTACGAGCAGTACTTC.

This clonotype was seen just once. The chain is built from TRBV19 and TRBJ1-1; 9 bases line up with TRBD1. The CDR3 totals 14 residues. The V gene's germline CDR1 is LNHDA and CDR2 SQIVND (reference sequence). V lost 9 bases and J lost 7; bases outside the gene matches: 12. CDR3 DNA sequence: TGTGCCAGCAGCCTCCGGACAGGGGCAGGTGAAGCTTTCTTT. Protein sequence: CASSLRTGAGEAFF.

This clonotype showed up many times. V is TRBV19 and J is TRBJ1-2; no clear D gene. This CDR3 region has 13 residues. Germline values: CDR1 LNHDA, CDR2 SQIVND (reference sequence). Trimming cost V 6 bases and J 7 bases, with 15 bases left between them. The DNA for the CDR3 is TGTGCCAGTAGCCACAGCCCCTTCGGTGGCTACACCTTC. It codes for CASSHSPFGGYTF.

The rearrangement links TRBV9 to TRBJ2-5, with a weak D call TRBD1 (6 bases). The V end lost 0 bases, the J end lost 5 bases, and 17 bases lay between the germline ends. The germline gives CDR1 SGDLS, CDR2 YYNGEE. This CDR3 is built from 16 residues. The CDR3 coding sequence is TGTGCCAGCAGCGTAGGGTCCGACAGGAGGTACGAGACCCAGTACTTC. Protein: CASSVGSDRRYETQYF. Variable domain in full (rest from reference TRBV9 and TRBJ2-5): DSGVTQTPKHLITATGQRVTLRCSPRSGDLSVYWYQQSLDQGLQFLIQYYNGEERAKGNILERFSAQQFPDLHSELNLSSLELGDSALYFCASSVGSDRRYETQYFGPGTRLLVL.

The rearrangement links TRBV4-1 to TRBJ1-6, with 10 bases lining up with TRBD1. With V trimmed by 1 base and J by 3 bases, 0 bases remained unmatched. In germline, CDR1 is MGHRA, CDR2 YSYEKL. The CDR3 is 16 amino acids. Written as DNA, the CDR3 is TGCGCCAGCAGCCAAGGGACAGGGGGCTATAATTCACCCCTCCACTTT. Translation gives CASSQGTGGYNSPLHF.

The rearrangement joins TRBV10-3 to TRBJ2-7; the match to TRBD1 covers 11 bases. V was clipped by 10 bases and J by 3 bases; unmatched bases: 5. Germline CDR1 and CDR2: ENHRY and SYGVKD. CDR3 length equals 13 residues. CDR3 residues: CATAGTGGYEQYF. The CDR3 DNA follows: TGTGCCACCGCCGGGACAGGGGGCTACGAGCAGTACTTC.

This rearrangement joins TRBV2 to TRBJ2-7; D possibly uses TRBD1 or TRBD2 (5 bases each). The V end was cut by 6 bases, the J end by 3 bases, with 18 bases between. The CDR3 contains 15 residues. Germline CDR1 is SNHLY and CDR2 is FYNNEI. CDR3 sequence: CASSHAGTILYEQYF. The CDR3 DNA sequence: TGTGCCAGCAGCCACGCCGGGACCATACTCTACGAGCAGTACTTC. Based on the CDR3 plus reference TRBV2 and TRBJ2-7, the full variable domain is EPEVTQTPSHQVTQMGQEVILRCVPISNHLYFYWYRQILGQKVEFLVSFYNNEISEKSEIFDDQFSVERPDGSNFTLKIRSTKLEDSAMYFCASSHAGTILYEQYFGPGTRLTVT.

On this clonotype itself: Lacking the conserved final phenylalanine or tryptophan, this CDR3 likely reflects a read error. The chain has TRBV24-1 and TRBJ1-1, with 7 bases aligning to TRBD1. V was pared by 4 bases and J by 3 bases, with 4 bases of the junction left unmatched. CDR3 length: 14 residues. Germline V gene data show CDR1 as KGHDR and CDR2 as SFDVKD. Here the CDR3 DNA reads TGTGCCACCAGTGAGACAGGGCTTGACACTGAAGCTTTCTTA. Translated: CATSETGLDTEAFL.